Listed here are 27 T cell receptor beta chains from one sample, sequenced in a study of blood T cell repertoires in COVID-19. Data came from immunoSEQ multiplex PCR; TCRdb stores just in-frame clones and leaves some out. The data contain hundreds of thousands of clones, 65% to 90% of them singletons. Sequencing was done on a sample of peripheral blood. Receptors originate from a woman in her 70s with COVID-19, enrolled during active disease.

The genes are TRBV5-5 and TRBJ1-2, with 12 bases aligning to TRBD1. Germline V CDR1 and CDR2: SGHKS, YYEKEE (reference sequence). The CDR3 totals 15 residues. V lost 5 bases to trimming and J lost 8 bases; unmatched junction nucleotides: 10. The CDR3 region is CASRPGTGGMAGYTF. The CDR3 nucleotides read TGTGCCAGCAGGCCCGGGACAGGGGGCATGGCGGGCTACACCTTC.

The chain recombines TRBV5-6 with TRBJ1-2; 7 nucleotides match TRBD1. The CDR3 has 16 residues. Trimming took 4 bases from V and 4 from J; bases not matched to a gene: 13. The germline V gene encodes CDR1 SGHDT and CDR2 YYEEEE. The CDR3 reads CASSIYAGQMFYGYTF. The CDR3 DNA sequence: TGTGCCAGCAGCATTTATGCGGGACAGATGTTCTATGGCTACACCTTC.

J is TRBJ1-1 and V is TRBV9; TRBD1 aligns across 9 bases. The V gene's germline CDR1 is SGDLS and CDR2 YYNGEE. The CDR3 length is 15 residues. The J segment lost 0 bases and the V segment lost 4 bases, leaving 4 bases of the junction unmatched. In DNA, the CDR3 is TGTGCCAGCAGCTCGACAGGGGGGATGAACACTGAAGCTTTCTTT. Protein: CASSSTGGMNTEAFF. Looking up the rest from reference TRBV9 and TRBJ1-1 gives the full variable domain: DSGVTQTPKHLITATGQRVTLRCSPRSGDLSVYWYQQSLDQGLQFLIQYYNGEERAKGNILERFSAQQFPDLHSELNLSSLELGDSALYFCASSSTGGMNTEAFFGQGTRLTVV.

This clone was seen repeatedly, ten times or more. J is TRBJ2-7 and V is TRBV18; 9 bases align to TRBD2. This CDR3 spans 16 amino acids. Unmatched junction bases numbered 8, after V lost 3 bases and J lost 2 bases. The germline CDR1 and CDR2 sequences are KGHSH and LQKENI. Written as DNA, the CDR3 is TGTGCCAGCTCACCCCCTTTAGCGGGGGCCCCCTACGAGCAGTACTTC. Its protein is CASSPPLAGAPYEQYF. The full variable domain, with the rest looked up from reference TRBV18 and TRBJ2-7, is NAGVMQNPRHLVRRRGQEARLRCSPMKGHSHVYWYRQLPEEGLKFMVYLQKENIIDESGMPKERFSAEFPKEGPSILRIQQVVRGDSAAYFCASSPPLAGAPYEQYFGPGTRLTVT.

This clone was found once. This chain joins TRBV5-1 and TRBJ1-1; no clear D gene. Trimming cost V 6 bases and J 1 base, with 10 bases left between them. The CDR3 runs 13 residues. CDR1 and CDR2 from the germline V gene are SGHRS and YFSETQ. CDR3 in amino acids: CASTTRGNTEAFF. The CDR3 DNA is TGCGCCAGCACCACGCGGGGGAACACTGAAGCTTTCTTT.

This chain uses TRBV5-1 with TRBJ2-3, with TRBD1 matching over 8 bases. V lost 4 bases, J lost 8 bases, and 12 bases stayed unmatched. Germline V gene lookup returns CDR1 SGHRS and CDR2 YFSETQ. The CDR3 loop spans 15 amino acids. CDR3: CASSRGTGRSFTQYF. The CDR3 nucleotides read TGCGCCAGCAGCCGCGGGACAGGCCGCAGCTTTACGCAGTATTTT.

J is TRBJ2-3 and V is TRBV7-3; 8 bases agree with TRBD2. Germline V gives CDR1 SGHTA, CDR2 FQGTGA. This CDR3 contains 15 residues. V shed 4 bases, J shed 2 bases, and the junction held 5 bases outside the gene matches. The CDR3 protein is CASSSGGAFTDTQYF. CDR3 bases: TGTGCCAGCAGCTCCGGGGGGGCCTTCACAGATACGCAGTATTTT.

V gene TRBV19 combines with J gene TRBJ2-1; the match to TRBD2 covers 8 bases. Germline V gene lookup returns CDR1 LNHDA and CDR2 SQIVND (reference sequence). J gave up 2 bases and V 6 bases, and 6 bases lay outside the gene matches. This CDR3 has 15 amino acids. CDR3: CASRDLAGTYNEQFF. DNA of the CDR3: TGTGCCAGTAGGGACTTAGCGGGGACCTACAATGAGCAGTTCTTC.

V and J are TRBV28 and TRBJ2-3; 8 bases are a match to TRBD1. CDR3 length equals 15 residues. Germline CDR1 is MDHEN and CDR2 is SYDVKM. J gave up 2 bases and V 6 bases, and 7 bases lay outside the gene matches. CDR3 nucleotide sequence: TGTGCCAGCAGATCGTGGGACAGGTCCACAGATACGCAGTATTTT. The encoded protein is CASRSWDRSTDTQYF.

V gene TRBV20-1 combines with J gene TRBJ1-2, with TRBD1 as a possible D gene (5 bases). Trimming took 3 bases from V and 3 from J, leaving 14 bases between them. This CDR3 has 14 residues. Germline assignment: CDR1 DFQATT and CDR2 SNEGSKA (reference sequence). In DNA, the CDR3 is TGCAGTGCTAGTGGGGGGGTCCGGGACTATGGCTACACCTTC. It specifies CSASGGVRDYGYTF.

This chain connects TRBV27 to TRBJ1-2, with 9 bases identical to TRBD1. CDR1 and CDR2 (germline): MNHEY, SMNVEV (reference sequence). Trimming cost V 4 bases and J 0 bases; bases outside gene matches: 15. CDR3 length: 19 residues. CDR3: CASSSAPTGGAGANYGYTF. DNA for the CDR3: TGTGCCAGCAGTTCAGCGCCTACAGGGGGCGCGGGTGCTAACTATGGCTACACCTTC.

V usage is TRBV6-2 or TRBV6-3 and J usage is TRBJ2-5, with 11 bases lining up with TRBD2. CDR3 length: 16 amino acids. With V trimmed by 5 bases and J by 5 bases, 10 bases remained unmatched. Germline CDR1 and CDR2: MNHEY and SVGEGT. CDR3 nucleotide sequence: TGTGCCAGCAGTGGCCTTAGCGGGGGGGCCAGGGAGACCCAGTACTTC. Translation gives CASSGLSGGARETQYF.

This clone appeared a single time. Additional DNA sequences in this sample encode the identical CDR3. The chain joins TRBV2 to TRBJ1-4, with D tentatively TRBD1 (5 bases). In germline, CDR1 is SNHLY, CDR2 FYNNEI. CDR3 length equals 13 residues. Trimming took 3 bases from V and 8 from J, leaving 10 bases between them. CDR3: CASSDRGKEKLFF. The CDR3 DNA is TGTGCCAGCAGTGATAGGGGCAAGGAAAAACTGTTTTTT.

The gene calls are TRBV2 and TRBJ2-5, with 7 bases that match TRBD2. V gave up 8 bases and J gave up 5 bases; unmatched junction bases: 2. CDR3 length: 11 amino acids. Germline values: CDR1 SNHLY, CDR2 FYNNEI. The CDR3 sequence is CASWGGETQYF. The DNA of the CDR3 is TGTGCCAGCTGGGGGGGGGAGACCCAGTACTTC.

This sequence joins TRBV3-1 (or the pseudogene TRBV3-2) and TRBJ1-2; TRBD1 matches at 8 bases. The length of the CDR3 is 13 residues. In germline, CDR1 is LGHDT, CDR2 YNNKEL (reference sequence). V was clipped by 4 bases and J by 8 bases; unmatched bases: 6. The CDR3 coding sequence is TGTGCCAGCAGCCCGGACAGGGCCCGAGGCTACACCTTC. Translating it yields CASSPDRARGYTF.

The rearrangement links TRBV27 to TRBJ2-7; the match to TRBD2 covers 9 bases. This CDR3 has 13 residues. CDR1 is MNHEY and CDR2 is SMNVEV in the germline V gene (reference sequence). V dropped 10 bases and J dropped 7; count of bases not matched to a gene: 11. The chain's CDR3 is CATSRSGGEEQYF. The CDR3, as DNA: TGTGCCACGTCCCGTAGCGGGGGCGAAGAGCAGTACTTC.

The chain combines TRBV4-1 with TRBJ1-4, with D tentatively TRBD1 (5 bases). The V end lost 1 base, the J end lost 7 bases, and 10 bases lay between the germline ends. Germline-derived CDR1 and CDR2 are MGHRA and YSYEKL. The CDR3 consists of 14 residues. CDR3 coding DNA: TGCGCCAGCAGCCAAGGGCAGGGCCGTGAAAAACTGTTTTTT. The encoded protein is CASSQGQGREKLFF.

The CDR3 coding sequence is TGTGCCATCAGTGCATCGGGAGCGTCAGATACGCAGTATTTT. Protein product: CAISASGASDTQYF. This chain joins TRBV10-3 and TRBJ2-3; D might be TRBD2 (6 bases). This CDR3 comprises 14 residues. Trimming stripped 4 bases from V and 4 bases from J, with 12 bases between. Germline V gives CDR1 ENHRY, CDR2 SYGVKD.

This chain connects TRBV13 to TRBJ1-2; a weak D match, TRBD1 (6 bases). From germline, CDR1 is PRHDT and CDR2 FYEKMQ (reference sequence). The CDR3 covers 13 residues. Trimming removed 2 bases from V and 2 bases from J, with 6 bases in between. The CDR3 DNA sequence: TGTGCCAGCAGCTTAACAGGGAACTATGGCTACACCTTC. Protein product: CASSLTGNYGYTF. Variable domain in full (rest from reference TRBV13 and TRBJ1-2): AAGVIQSPRHLIKEKRETATLKCYPIPRHDTVYWYQQGPGQDPQFLISFYEKMQSDKGSIPDRFSAQQFSDYHSELNMSSLELGDSALYFCASSLTGNYGYTFGSGTRLTVV.

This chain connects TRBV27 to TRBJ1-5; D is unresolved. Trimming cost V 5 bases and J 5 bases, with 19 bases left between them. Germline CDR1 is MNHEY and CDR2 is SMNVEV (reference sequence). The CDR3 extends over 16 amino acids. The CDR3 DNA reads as TGTGCCAGCAGTGGTTACCGGGAGAGAGGATATCAGCCCCAGCATTTT. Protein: CASSGYRERGYQPQHF.

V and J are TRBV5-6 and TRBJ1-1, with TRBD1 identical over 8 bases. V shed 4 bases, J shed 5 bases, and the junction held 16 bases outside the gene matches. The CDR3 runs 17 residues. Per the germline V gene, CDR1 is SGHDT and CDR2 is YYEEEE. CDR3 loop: CASSLRQGALFGTEAFF. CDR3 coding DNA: TGTGCCAGCAGCCTAAGGCAGGGGGCTTTATTCGGGACTGAAGCTTTCTTT.

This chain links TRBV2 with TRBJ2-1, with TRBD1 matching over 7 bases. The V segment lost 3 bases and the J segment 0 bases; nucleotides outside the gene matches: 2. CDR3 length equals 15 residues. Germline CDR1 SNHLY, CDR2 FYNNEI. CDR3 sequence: CASSEGQSSYNEQFF. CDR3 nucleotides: TGTGCCAGCAGTGAGGGACAGAGCTCCTACAATGAGCAGTTCTTC.

The CDR3 bases are TGTGCCAGCAGCTCGAATCGGGGGGGGCAGAACTATGGCTACACCTTC. It yields the protein CASSSNRGGQNYGYTF. The chain employs TRBV7-2 and TRBJ1-2; D might be TRBD1 (6 bases). The germline V gene encodes CDR1 SGHTA and CDR2 FQGNSA. Deletions cut 4 bases from V and 2 bases from J, with 17 bases between. The CDR3 runs to 16 residues.

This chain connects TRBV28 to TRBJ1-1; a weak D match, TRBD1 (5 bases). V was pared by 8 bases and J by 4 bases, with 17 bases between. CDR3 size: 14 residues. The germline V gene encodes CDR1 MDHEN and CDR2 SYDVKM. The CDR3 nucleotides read TGTGCCAGCCGTACTGGAGGGGCAAGCACTGAAGCTTTCTTT. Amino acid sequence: CASRTGGASTEAFF.

CDR3 sequence reads: CASSQGATAFLSGNTIYF. For the CDR3, the DNA is TGCGCCAGCAGCCAAGGGGCGACAGCCTTTCTCTCTGGAAACACCATATATTTT. This chain joins TRBV4-1 and TRBJ1-3, with a tentative D call TRBD1 (5 bases). This CDR3 contains 18 residues. Germline values: CDR1 MGHRA, CDR2 YSYEKL. V shed 1 base and J shed 0 bases, with 16 bases lying between them.

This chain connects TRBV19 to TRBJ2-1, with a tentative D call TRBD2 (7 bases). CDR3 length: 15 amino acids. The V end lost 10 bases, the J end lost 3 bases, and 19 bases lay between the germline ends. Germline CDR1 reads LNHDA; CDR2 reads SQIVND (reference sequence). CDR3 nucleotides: TGTGCCACTAAACCGAGGGGGGGGTTCTACAATGAGCAGTTCTTC. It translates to CATKPRGGFYNEQFF.

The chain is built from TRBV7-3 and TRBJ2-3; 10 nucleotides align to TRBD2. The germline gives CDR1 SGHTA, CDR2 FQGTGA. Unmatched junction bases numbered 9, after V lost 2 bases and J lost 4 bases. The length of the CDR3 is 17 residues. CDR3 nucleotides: TGTGCCAGCAGCTTACGGTCTAGCGGGAGCCCTCCAGATACGCAGTATTTT. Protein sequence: CASSLRSSGSPPDTQYF.